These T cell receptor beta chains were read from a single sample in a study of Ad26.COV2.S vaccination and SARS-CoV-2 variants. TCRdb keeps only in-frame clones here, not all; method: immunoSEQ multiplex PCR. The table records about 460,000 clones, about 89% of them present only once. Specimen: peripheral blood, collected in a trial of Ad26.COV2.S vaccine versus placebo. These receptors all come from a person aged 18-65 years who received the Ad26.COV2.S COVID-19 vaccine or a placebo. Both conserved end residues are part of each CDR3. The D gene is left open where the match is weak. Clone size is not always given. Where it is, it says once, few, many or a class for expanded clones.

CASSYGSESYYEQYF	TGTGCCAGCAGTTACGGTTCGGAAAGCTACTACGAGCAGTACTTC	-	TRBV6-2/TRBV6-3	TRBJ2-7	-
CASSMTGEGNQPQHF	TGCGCCAGCAGTATGACAGGGGAGGGCAATCAGCCCCAGCATTTT	-	TRBV23-1	TRBJ1-5	TRBD1
CASSLLGASNKAFF	TGTGCCAGCAGCCTACTAGGGGCCAGTAACAAAGCTTTCTTT	-	TRBV27	TRBJ1-1	-
CSVAISYNSPLHF	TGCAGCGTTGCCATCTCCTATAATTCACCCCTCCACTTT	-	TRBV29-1	TRBJ1-6	-
CASSLDTSLYNEQFF	TGTGCCAGCAGCCTCGACACTAGCCTTTACAATGAGCAGTTCTTC	-	TRBV3-1/TRBV3-2	TRBJ2-1	-
CASSLGGLAGWADTQYF	TGTGCCAGCAGCTTGGGGGGACTAGCGGGATGGGCAGATACGCAGTATTTT	-	TRBV11-3	TRBJ2-3	TRBD2
CASSPGSGANYGYTF	TGTGCCAGCAGCCCGGGGTCAGGAGCTAACTATGGCTACACCTTC	once	TRBV11-2	TRBJ1-2	-
CAWGALLMNTEAFF	TGTGCCTGGGGCGCTCTACTAATGAACACTGAAGCTTTCTTT	-	TRBV30	TRBJ1-1	-
CASSPNGLYYGYTF	TGTGCCAGCTCACCGAACGGCTTATACTATGGCTACACCTTC	-	TRBV18	TRBJ1-2	-
CASTTLGETQYF	TGTGCCAGCACCACCCTGGGAGAGACCCAGTACTTC	-	TRBV27	TRBJ2-5	-
CASSENRWPAAEAFF	TGTGCCAGCAGCGAAAACAGGTGGCCCGCGGCTGAAGCTTTCTTT	few	TRBV5-4	TRBJ1-1	-
CASSFLWSYNEQFF	TGTGCCAGCAGCTTCTTATGGAGCTACAATGAGCAGTTCTTC	-	TRBV11-2	TRBJ2-1	-
CASSVGDRGNSPLHF	TGTGCCAGCAGCGTAGGAGACAGGGGAAATTCACCCCTCCACTTT	-	TRBV9	TRBJ1-6	TRBD1
CASSNRQGNQPQHF	TGTGCCAGCAGCAATAGACAGGGCAATCAGCCCCAGCATTTT	-	TRBV7-2	TRBJ1-5	-
CASSVASQPRGYTF	TGTGCCAGCAGCGTAGCGTCGCAGCCTCGAGGCTACACCTTC	-	TRBV9	TRBJ1-2	-
CATYQAYTEAFF	TGTGCCACTTACCAGGCTTACACTGAAGCTTTCTTT	-	TRBV24-1	TRBJ1-1	-
CASRTTGELFF	TGTGCCAGCAGAACGACCGGGGAGCTGTTTTTT	-	TRBV28	TRBJ2-2	-
CAISESAGEQYF	TGTGCCATCAGTGAGTCGGCTGGCGAGCAGTACTTC	few	TRBV10-3	TRBJ2-7	-
CASSGEGGTQYF	TGTGCCAGCAGCGGTGAAGGGGGGACCCAGTACTTC	-	TRBV9	TRBJ2-5	-
CATSGPVGDGYTF	TGTGCCACCAGTGGCCCCGTAGGGGATGGCTACACCTTC	-	TRBV24-1	TRBJ1-2	-
CASSLVISRGQPQHF	TGTGCCAGCAGTTTAGTAATTAGCAGGGGCCAGCCCCAGCATTTT	-	TRBV6-2/TRBV6-3	TRBJ1-5	-
CASSLGPPANYGYTF	TGTGCCAGCAGCTTGGGACCGCCAGCTAACTATGGCTACACCTTC	-	TRBV7-6	TRBJ1-2	-
CASSLEGFREKLFF	TGCGCCAGCAGCTTGGAAGGGTTTCGGGAAAAACTGTTTTTT	-	TRBV5-1	TRBJ1-4	-
CASSGLSAGANVLTF	TGTGCCAGTAGTGGTCTAAGCGCTGGGGCCAACGTCCTGACTTTC	-	TRBV19	TRBJ2-6	-
CAIKRGTDTQYF	TGTGCCATCAAGCGGGGCACAGATACGCAGTATTTT	once	TRBV10-3	TRBJ2-3	-
CASSLTPQGANQPQHF	TGTGCCAGCAGCCTAACCCCACAGGGGGCTAATCAGCCCCAGCATTTT	-	TRBV27	TRBJ1-5	TRBD1
CASSTGTGTAGYTF	TGTGCCAGTAGTACCGGGACAGGGACCGCTGGCTACACCTTC	-	TRBV19	TRBJ1-2	TRBD1